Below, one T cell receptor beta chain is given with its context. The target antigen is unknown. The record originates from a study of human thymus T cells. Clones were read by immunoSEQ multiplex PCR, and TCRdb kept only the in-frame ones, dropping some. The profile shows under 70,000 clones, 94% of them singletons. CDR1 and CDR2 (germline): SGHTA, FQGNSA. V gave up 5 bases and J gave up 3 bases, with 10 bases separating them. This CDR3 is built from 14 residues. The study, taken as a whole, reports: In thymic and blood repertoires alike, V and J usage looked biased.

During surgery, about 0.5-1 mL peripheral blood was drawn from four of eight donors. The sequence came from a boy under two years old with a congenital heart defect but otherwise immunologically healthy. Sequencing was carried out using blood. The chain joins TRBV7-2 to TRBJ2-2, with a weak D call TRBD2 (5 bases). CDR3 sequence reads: CASSAGVHTGELFF. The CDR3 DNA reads TGTGCCAGCAGCGCCGGGGTCCACACCGGGGAGCTGTTTTTT.